Following are 25 T cell receptor beta chains from one sample sequenced in a study of PD-1 blockade in classical Hodgkin lymphoma. Using immunoSEQ multiplex PCR, the repertoire was profiled, and TCRdb retains in-frame clones only, with some absent. This sample has some 93,000 clones, with around nine tenths found just once. Each and every patient relapsed after autologous stem cell transplantation, and patients got differing brentuximab vedotin exposure. This material consisted of peripheral blood mononuclear cells (PBMCs), taken at baseline. These receptor sequences come from a human donor with classical Hodgkin lymphoma.

The chain links TRBV28 to TRBJ1-2, with unresolved D. V was shortened by 1 base and J by 4 bases, with 13 bases between the two germline ends. Germline lookup yields CDR1 MDHEN and CDR2 SYDVKM. This CDR3 contains 15 residues. Written as DNA, the CDR3 is TGTGCCAGCAGTTTATCTTTAGGAGCTAGCTATGGCTACACCTTC. Protein sequence: CASSLSLGASYGYTF.

The V call is TRBV6-5, the J call TRBJ1-5; D is possibly TRBD1 (6 bases). The CDR3 has 13 residues. Germline V gene lookup returns CDR1 MNHEY and CDR2 SVGAGI. The ends were cut back, 5 bases at V and 5 bases at J, with 10 bases in the middle. CDR3 DNA: TGTGCCAGCAGTCCAAACAGGGATCAGCCCCAGCATTTT. It yields the protein CASSPNRDQPQHF.

The chain is built from TRBV28 and TRBJ2-7; 7 positions match TRBD1. CDR1 MDHEN and CDR2 SYDVKM come from the germline V gene. CDR3 size: 16 residues. With 1 base clipped from V and 6 bases from J, the junction kept 12 bases outside the gene matches. Written as DNA, the CDR3 is TGTGCCAGCAGTTTATCCATGACAGGGACCCTCCTCGAGCAGTACTTC. Translated: CASSLSMTGTLLEQYF.

This clone was recorded a few times. The chain recombines TRBV27 with TRBJ2-7; either TRBD1 or TRBD2 may supply D (5 bases each). Germline assignment: CDR1 MNHEY and CDR2 SMNVEV (reference sequence). The CDR3 runs to 13 residues. The V and J ends lost 5 bases and 0 bases respectively, with 8 bases between them. Written as DNA, the CDR3 is TGTGCCAGCAGTGACGGGGCCTCCTACGAGCAGTACTTC. Its protein is CASSDGASYEQYF.

The chain uses TRBV4-2 and TRBJ2-2; 9 bases are shared with TRBD2. Germline V gene lookup returns CDR1 LGHNA and CDR2 YNFKEQ. V gave up 1 base and J gave up 5 bases; unmatched junction bases: 5. The CDR3 runs to 16 residues. As DNA, the CDR3 is TGTGCCAGCAGCCAAGCTTCTAGCGGGACGACCGGGGAGCTGTTTTTT. Translated: CASSQASSGTTGELFF.

V and J are TRBV5-1 and TRBJ2-7, with TRBD2 matching 7 bases. The V gene end was trimmed by 0 bases and the J gene end by 2 bases; junction bases not matched to a gene: 5. The germline CDR1 and CDR2 sequences are SGHRS and YFSETQ. CDR3 length: 15 residues. The CDR3 coding sequence is TGCGCCAGCAGCTTGGTGAGGGGAGGGGCCTACGAGCAGTACTTC. Amino acid sequence: CASSLVRGGAYEQYF. Drawing the rest from reference TRBV5-1 and TRBJ2-7, the complete variable domain is KAGVTQTPRYLIKTRGQQVTLSCSPISGHRSVSWYQQTPGQGLQFLFEYFSETQRNKGNFPGRFSGRQFSNSRSEMNVSTLELGDSALYLCASSLVRGGAYEQYFGPGTRLTVT.

The chain combines TRBV6-1 with TRBJ2-7, with TRBD1 matching 9 bases. This CDR3 has 14 amino acids. The germline gives CDR1 MNHNS, CDR2 SASEGT. V was clipped by 3 bases and J by 2 bases; unmatched bases: 2. This chain's CDR3 is CASSEGQGAYEQYF. The DNA of the CDR3 is TGTGCCAGCAGTGAGGGACAGGGTGCCTACGAGCAGTACTTC.

V and J are TRBV5-1 and TRBJ1-1; D gene unclear. V lost 0 bases and J 0 bases, leaving 9 bases between the germline ends. The CDR3 runs 15 residues. In germline, CDR1 is SGHRS, CDR2 YFSETQ. The DNA for the CDR3 is TGCGCCAGCAGCTTGGATGGCACGTTGAACACTGAAGCTTTCTTT. This sequence encodes CASSLDGTLNTEAFF.

V usage is TRBV2 and J usage is TRBJ2-1, with a weak D call TRBD1 (5 bases). The germline V gene encodes CDR1 SNHLY and CDR2 FYNNEI. Trimming removed 1 base from V and 9 bases from J, with 13 bases in between. The CDR3 has 14 amino acids. CDR3 nucleotide sequence: TGTGCCAGCAGTGAAGTGGCCAGGGCTCCTGAGCAGTTCTTC. This translates into CASSEVARAPEQFF.

The CDR3 DNA is TGTGCCAGCAGCTTAAGGGGAACCTACGAGCAGTACTTC. Its protein product is CASSLRGTYEQYF. The chain employs TRBV5-6 and TRBJ2-7; the D gene is possibly TRBD1 (5 bases). Germline loops: CDR1 SGHDT, CDR2 YYEEEE. This CDR3 has 13 amino acids. Trimming removed 2 bases from V and 2 bases from J, with 8 bases in between.

The rearrangement links TRBV7-8 to TRBJ2-5; 8 bases match TRBD1. The CDR3 runs 17 residues. CDR1 and CDR2 (germline): SGHVS, FQNEAQ. V was clipped by 2 bases and J by 2 bases; unmatched bases: 10. CDR3: CASSLIVQGARQETQYF. The CDR3 region has the DNA TGTGCCAGCAGCTTAATTGTCCAGGGGGCTCGACAAGAGACCCAGTACTTC.

The sample holds a few counts of this clone. The V and J genes are TRBV7-9 and TRBJ1-1; unclear D gene. CDR1 is SEHNR, CDR2 FQNEAQ, per germline (reference sequence). V was trimmed by 2 bases and J by 8 bases, leaving 3 bases between them. This CDR3 contains 10 residues. This CDR3 reads CASSLQEAFF. The DNA of the CDR3 is TGTGCCAGCAGCTTACAGGAAGCTTTCTTT.

The chain carries TRBV5-4 and TRBJ2-2; D possibly corresponds to TRBD1 (6 bases). Germline V gives CDR1 SGHNT, CDR2 YYREEE (reference sequence). The CDR3 runs to 15 residues. Trimming left V 3 bases short and J 2 bases short, with 11 bases between. The CDR3 DNA is TGTGCCAGCAGCTCAGAACAGGGTAACACCGGGGAGCTGTTTTTT. Protein sequence: CASSSEQGNTGELFF.

The chain couples TRBV11-2 to TRBJ1-1, with D maybe TRBD1 (6 bases). Germline assignment: CDR1 SGHAT and CDR2 FQNNGV. The length of the CDR3 is 14 residues. V was pared by 4 bases and J by 5 bases, with 14 bases between. CDR3 bases: TGTGCCAGCAGCTGGGTGGGGGGCCGGACTGAAGCTTTCTTT. Translated, it gives CASSWVGGRTEAFF. The variable domain in full, with the rest retrieved from reference TRBV11-2 and TRBJ1-1, is EAGVAQSPRYKIIEKRQSVAFWCNPISGHATLYWYQQILGQGPKLLIQFQNNGVVDDSQLPKDRFSAERLKGVDSTLKIQPAKLEDSAVYLCASSWVGGRTEAFFGQGTRLTVV.

This chain connects TRBV28 to TRBJ2-7; D is possibly TRBD2 (6 bases). There are 14 residues in the CDR3. Germline CDR1 and CDR2: MDHEN and SYDVKM. Trimming left V 5 bases short and J 2 bases short, with 13 bases between. In DNA, the CDR3 is TGTGCCAGCAGTACCGCGGGACGAACCTACGAGCAGTACTTC. This encodes CASSTAGRTYEQYF.

J is TRBJ1-2 and V is TRBV14, with TRBD1 identical over 9 bases. In germline, CDR1 is SGHDN, CDR2 FVKESK. CDR3 length: 17 residues. Losses at the gene ends were 2 bases for V and 0 bases for J; bases not matched to a gene: 7. In nucleotides, the CDR3 is TGTGCCAGCAGCCAAAGAGCTTGGACAGGGGCTAACTATGGCTACACCTTC. Translation: CASSQRAWTGANYGYTF.

In this sample, this clone turned up once. The chain employs TRBV5-1 and TRBJ1-1; TRBD1 is a possible D gene (5 bases). Per germline, CDR1 SGHRS and CDR2 YFSETQ. The length of the CDR3 is 17 residues. The ends were cut back, 4 bases at V and 2 bases at J, with 21 bases in the middle. CDR3 sequence (DNA): TGCGCCAGCAGCCATCATCGGCAGGGCCAACTTAACACTGAAGCTTTCTTT. Residues: CASSHHRQGQLNTEAFF. The full variable domain, in which reference TRBV5-1 and TRBJ1-1 provide the parts outside the CDR3, is KAGVTQTPRYLIKTRGQQVTLSCSPISGHRSVSWYQQTPGQGLQFLFEYFSETQRNKGNFPGRFSGRQFSNSRSEMNVSTLELGDSALYLCASSHHRQGQLNTEAFFGQGTRLTVV.

The V gene is TRBV20-1, the J gene TRBJ2-7; D call uncertain. There are 11 residues in the CDR3. CDR1 is DFQATT, CDR2 SNEGSKA, per germline (reference sequence). The V and J ends lost 4 bases and 6 bases respectively, with 10 bases between them. CDR3 in amino acids: CSAMAKSEQYF. As DNA, the CDR3 is TGCAGTGCTATGGCCAAGAGCGAGCAGTACTTC.

The chain couples TRBV10-3 to TRBJ2-3, with D perhaps matching TRBD1 (5 bases). This CDR3 is built from 15 residues. Trimming left V 5 bases short and J 2 bases short, with 14 bases between. CDR1 and CDR2 (germline): ENHRY, SYGVKD. CDR3 DNA sequence: TGTGCCATCAGTTCGTCAGGGAAATCCACAGATACGCAGTATTTT. It specifies CAISSSGKSTDTQYF.

This chain uses TRBV28 with TRBJ1-2, with D perhaps TRBD1 (6 bases). The CDR3 runs to 16 residues. The V end lost 4 bases, the J end lost 3 bases, and 18 bases lay between the germline ends. The V gene's germline CDR1 is MDHEN and CDR2 SYDVKM. In nucleotides, the CDR3 is TGTGCCAGCAGTTCCAGCCCCGGACAGTCTGACTATGGCTACACCTTC. This gives the protein CASSSSPGQSDYGYTF.

V usage is TRBV7-2 and J usage is TRBJ1-2; no reliable D call. Trimming took 1 base from V and 5 from J, leaving 20 bases between them. The CDR3 has 17 residues. Germline CDR1 reads SGHTA; CDR2 reads FQGNSA. The CDR3 nucleotides read TGTGCCAGCAGCTTAGACTCCGGAGGAGGCCTGAGTTATGGCTACACCTTC. Translated, it gives CASSLDSGGGLSYGYTF. Using reference TRBV7-2 and TRBJ1-2 for the parts outside the CDR3, the full variable domain is GAGVSQSPSNKVTEKGKDVELRCDPISGHTALYWYRQSLGQGLEFLIYFQGNSAPDKSGLPSDRFSAERTGGSVSTLTIQRTQQEDSAVYLCASSLDSGGGLSYGYTFGSGTRLTVV.

The chain combines TRBV18 with TRBJ1-1; D not certain. V dropped 3 bases and J dropped 0 bases, with 14 bases sitting between them. Germline assignment: CDR1 KGHSH and CDR2 LQKENI. CDR3 size: 16 residues. DNA for the CDR3: TGTGCCAGCTCACCCCGCTGGACCCCGATGAACACTGAAGCTTTCTTT. It encodes CASSPRWTPMNTEAFF.

The J gene is TRBJ2-2, the V gene TRBV25-1; 9 bases map to TRBD1. CDR3 size: 15 residues. Germline lookup yields CDR1 MGHDK and CDR2 SYGVNS. After removal of 8 bases from V and 5 bases from J, the junction contained 9 bases not matched to a gene. For the CDR3, the DNA is TGTGCCAGCGGAGGGGGACAGGGAGCTACCGGGGAGCTGTTTTTT. Its translation: CASGGGQGATGELFF.

The chain carries TRBV2 and TRBJ2-3; 7 nucleotides agree with TRBD2. This CDR3 spans 16 amino acids. Per the germline V gene, CDR1 is SNHLY and CDR2 is FYNNEI. V gave up 7 bases and J gave up 2 bases; unmatched junction bases: 12. The CDR3, as DNA: TGTGCCAGCAAAGCCCCGACTAGCCTGCACACAGATACGCAGTATTTT. It yields the protein CASKAPTSLHTDTQYF.

The CDR3 is CAWSPGQGDLEFF. The DNA of the CDR3 is TGTGCCTGGAGCCCGGGACAGGGGGATCTAGAGTTCTTC. The chain joins TRBV30 to TRBJ2-1; TRBD1 aligns across 11 bases. CDR1 is GTSNPN, CDR2 SVGIG, per germline (reference sequence). After removal of 3 bases from V and 14 bases from J, the junction contained 9 bases not matched to a gene. The CDR3 consists of 13 residues.